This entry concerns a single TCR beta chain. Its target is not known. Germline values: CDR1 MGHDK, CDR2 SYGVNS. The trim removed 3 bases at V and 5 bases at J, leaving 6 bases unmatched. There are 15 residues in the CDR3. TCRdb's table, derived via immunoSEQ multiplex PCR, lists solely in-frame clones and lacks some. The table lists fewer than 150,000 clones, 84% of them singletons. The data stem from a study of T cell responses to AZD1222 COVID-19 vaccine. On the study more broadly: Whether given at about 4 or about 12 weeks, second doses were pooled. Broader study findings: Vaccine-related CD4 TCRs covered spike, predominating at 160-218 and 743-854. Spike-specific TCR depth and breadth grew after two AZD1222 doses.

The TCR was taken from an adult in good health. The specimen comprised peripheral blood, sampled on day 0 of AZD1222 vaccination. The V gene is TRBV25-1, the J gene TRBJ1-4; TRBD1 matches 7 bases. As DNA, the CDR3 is TGTGCCAGCAGTGAGATTACAGGGGACAATGAAAAACTGTTTTTT. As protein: CASSEITGDNEKLFF.